This is a list of T cell receptor beta chains from one sample in a study of T-cell memory formation after mild COVID-19. One entry per CDR3 protein results from TCRdb running MiXCR on the 5' RACE reads. This sample yields 530,000 or so distinct CDR3 sequences, of which approximately 15% are seen a single time; about 7.4% belongs to the top ten. The sequenced sample consisted of PBMCs or a T cell subset sorted from them (not recorded which). The receptors originated from an adult woman who had mild COVID-19 (a few samples of this study predate the infection). Cell type and time point are not known. The CDR3 runs from the conserved cysteine through the conserved F or W. Fields, in order: CDR3 DNA, CDR3 protein, J gene, V gene, clone size, D gene. D genes are given only for firm matches. For some rows the clone size is stated as once, few or many, or as a class when expanded; others skip it.

CDR3 DNA: TGCAGCGTTCCTATAGGACAGGCCGGCTATGGCTACACCTTC; CDR3 protein: CSVPIGQAGYGYTF; J gene: TRBJ1-2; V gene: TRBV29-1; clone size: few; D gene: TRBD1
CDR3 DNA: TGTGCCACCAGTGTTGGGGACAAAAGTCAGCCCCAGCATTTT; CDR3 protein: CATSVGDKSQPQHF; J gene: TRBJ1-5; V gene: TRBV24-1; clone size: many; D gene: NA
CDR3 DNA: TGTGCCAGCAGTGAATGGACAGGGCGCGAGCAGTACTTC; CDR3 protein: CASSEWTGREQYF; J gene: TRBJ2-7; V gene: TRBV6-1; clone size: few; D gene: TRBD1
CDR3 DNA: TGTGCCAGCAGCTCTAGCGGGAGTACTTACAATGAGCAGTTCTTC; CDR3 protein: CASSSSGSTYNEQFF; J gene: TRBJ2-1; V gene: TRBV7-2; clone size: many; D gene: TRBD2
CDR3 DNA: TGTGCCAGCAGTTACGGTAGCGGGAGGGCCAATCGCAATGAGCAGTTCTTC; CDR3 protein: CASSYGSGRANRNEQFF; J gene: TRBJ2-1; V gene: TRBV6-2/TRBV6-3; clone size: NA; D gene: TRBD2
CDR3 DNA: TGCAGCGTTGCGACAGGTACCTATGAAAAACTGTTTTTT; CDR3 protein: CSVATGTYEKLFF; J gene: TRBJ1-4; V gene: TRBV29-1; clone size: NA; D gene: NA
CDR3 DNA: TGTGCCAGCAGTCCGTCAGCGAACCCCTACGAGCAGTACTTC; CDR3 protein: CASSPSANPYEQYF; J gene: TRBJ2-7; V gene: TRBV6-5; clone size: NA; D gene: NA
CDR3 DNA: TGTGCCAGCAGTTTCGTGGCCGGGTCCTCTTTAGCCAAAAACATTCAGTACTTC; CDR3 protein: CASSFVAGSSLAKNIQYF; J gene: TRBJ2-4; V gene: TRBV12-3/TRBV12-4; clone size: NA; D gene: NA
CDR3 DNA: TGTGCCAGCAGCATTCAGGACCAGCTACGTGAGCAGTACTTC; CDR3 protein: CASSIQDQLREQYF; J gene: TRBJ2-7; V gene: TRBV7-2; clone size: NA; D gene: NA
CDR3 DNA: TGTGCCAGCAGTTACTTAGCTAGCGGGGGCTCCTACGAGCAGTACTTC; CDR3 protein: CASSYLASGGSYEQYF; J gene: TRBJ2-7; V gene: TRBV6-5; clone size: few; D gene: TRBD2
CDR3 DNA: TGTGCCAGCAGCGATGGGTGGCGGCAGCCGAACACTGAAGCTTTCTTT; CDR3 protein: CASSDGWRQPNTEAFF; J gene: TRBJ1-1; V gene: TRBV9; clone size: NA; D gene: NA
CDR3 DNA: TGTGCCAGCGGCATACTAGCGGGGGGGTCCTACGAGCAGTACTTC; CDR3 protein: CASGILAGGSYEQYF; J gene: TRBJ2-7; V gene: TRBV7-8; clone size: few; D gene: TRBD2
CDR3 DNA: TGCGCCAGCAGTCCCCACTGGGCAGGGGGTATGAACACTGAAGCTTTCTTT; CDR3 protein: CASSPHWAGGMNTEAFF; J gene: TRBJ1-1; V gene: TRBV5-1; clone size: NA; D gene: TRBD1
CDR3 DNA: TGCAGTGCTAGCTATGTTCCGGGGTCGGCCAAAAACATTCAGTACTTC; CDR3 protein: CSASYVPGSAKNIQYF; J gene: TRBJ2-4; V gene: TRBV20-1; clone size: few; D gene: NA
CDR3 DNA: TGTGCCAGCTCAGAGGACAGGAGGAACACTGAAGCTTTCTTT; CDR3 protein: CASSEDRRNTEAFF; J gene: TRBJ1-1; V gene: TRBV18; clone size: few; D gene: TRBD1
CDR3 DNA: TGCGCCAGCAGCTTGTTGACTAGCGGGAGACACAATGAGCAGTTCTTC; CDR3 protein: CASSLLTSGRHNEQFF; J gene: TRBJ2-1; V gene: TRBV5-1; clone size: few; D gene: TRBD2
CDR3 DNA: TGCGCCAGCAGCTTCCGAACAGGGGGCGCCGTAGATACGCAGTATTTT; CDR3 protein: CASSFRTGGAVDTQYF; J gene: TRBJ2-3; V gene: TRBV5-1; clone size: NA; D gene: TRBD1
CDR3 DNA: TGCGCCAGCAGCCCGCAGAGCCTAGCCTACGAGCAGTACTTC; CDR3 protein: CASSPQSLAYEQYF; J gene: TRBJ2-7; V gene: TRBV4-1; clone size: few; D gene: NA
CDR3 DNA: TGTGCCAGCAGCGTAGAGGCAGGGGGCTTGGGAGATACGCAGTATTTT; CDR3 protein: CASSVEAGGLGDTQYF; J gene: TRBJ2-3; V gene: TRBV9; clone size: few; D gene: TRBD1
CDR3 DNA: TGTGCCAGCAGCTTAGCAGTAACGGGACTAGCGGGAGGCAATGAGCAGTTCTTC; CDR3 protein: CASSLAVTGLAGGNEQFF; J gene: TRBJ2-1; V gene: TRBV7-8; clone size: few; D gene: TRBD2
CDR3 DNA: TGTGCCAGCTCACCAGGAGGACTAGCGGAAGCCAAAAACATTCAGTACTTC; CDR3 protein: CASSPGGLAEAKNIQYF; J gene: TRBJ2-4; V gene: TRBV18; clone size: few; D gene: TRBD2
CDR3 DNA: TGCAGTGCATGGAGGACAGGCTCCTACGAGCAGTACTTC; CDR3 protein: CSAWRTGSYEQYF; J gene: TRBJ2-7; V gene: TRBV20-1; clone size: NA; D gene: TRBD1
CDR3 DNA: TGTGCCAGCAGTTTTTGGGGCAGGGATCAGCCCCAGCATTTT; CDR3 protein: CASSFWGRDQPQHF; J gene: TRBJ1-5; V gene: TRBV12-3/TRBV12-4; clone size: many; D gene: NA
CDR3 DNA: TGCGCCAGCAGCCCCTCGGTGGGATCTGGAGGCTACACCTTC; CDR3 protein: CASSPSVGSGGYTF; J gene: TRBJ1-2; V gene: TRBV5-1; clone size: NA; D gene: NA
CDR3 DNA: TGTGCCAGTAGACCCGCGGGCAGGGGGCGCGATGGCTACACCTTC; CDR3 protein: CASRPAGRGRDGYTF; J gene: TRBJ1-2; V gene: TRBV19; clone size: NA; D gene: TRBD1
CDR3 DNA: TGTGCCACCAGTGATTTTGACCAGCCCCAGCATTTT; CDR3 protein: CATSDFDQPQHF; J gene: TRBJ1-5; V gene: TRBV24-1; clone size: NA; D gene: NA
CDR3 DNA: TGTGCCAGCAGCTTAGAGGTGATTCATAAAGACAATGAGCAGTTCTTC; CDR3 protein: CASSLEVIHKDNEQFF; J gene: TRBJ2-1; V gene: TRBV7-9; clone size: NA; D gene: NA
CDR3 DNA: TGTGCCAGCAGCCCGGGTAGAGGCTCCAAGGTTTTCTTT; CDR3 protein: CASSPGRGSKVFF; J gene: TRBJ1-1; V gene: TRBV7-2; clone size: few; D gene: NA
CDR3 DNA: TGTGCCAGCAGTTACTCGGGGACAGGGGGCTATGGCTACACCTTC; CDR3 protein: CASSYSGTGGYGYTF; J gene: TRBJ1-2; V gene: TRBV6-5; clone size: NA; D gene: TRBD1
CDR3 DNA: TGTGCCAGCAGCTTAGGGCGGGCGATCACCGGGGAGCTGTTTTTT; CDR3 protein: CASSLGRAITGELFF; J gene: TRBJ2-2; V gene: TRBV11-2; clone size: few; D gene: NA
CDR3 DNA: TGCGCCAGCGAACCGGGCCGAGGGACTTGGGATGAAAAACTGTTTTTT; CDR3 protein: CASEPGRGTWDEKLFF; J gene: TRBJ1-4; V gene: TRBV4-1; clone size: NA; D gene: NA
CDR3 DNA: TGCAGTGCTCTACAGGGGACGTATATCTACGAGCAGTACTTC; CDR3 protein: CSALQGTYIYEQYF; J gene: TRBJ2-7; V gene: TRBV20-1; clone size: NA; D gene: TRBD1
CDR3 DNA: TGTGCCAGTTCCGAGGGAGAAGGCTATGGCTACACCTTC; CDR3 protein: CASSEGEGYGYTF; J gene: TRBJ1-2; V gene: TRBV19; clone size: few; D gene: NA
CDR3 DNA: TGTGCCAGCAGCTCGGCCGCTACGCAGTATTTT; CDR3 protein: CASSSAATQYF; J gene: TRBJ2-3; V gene: TRBV5-6; clone size: NA; D gene: NA
CDR3 DNA: TGTGCCAGCAGTTTTGGAGGCGGGAGCCCGGGTGAGCAGTTCTTC; CDR3 protein: CASSFGGGSPGEQFF; J gene: TRBJ2-1; V gene: TRBV12-3/TRBV12-4; clone size: many; D gene: TRBD2
CDR3 DNA: TGTGCCAGCATCGGGTACGGGAGCACAGATACGCAGTATTTT; CDR3 protein: CASIGYGSTDTQYF; J gene: TRBJ2-3; V gene: TRBV28; clone size: NA; D gene: NA
CDR3 DNA: TGTGCCAGCAGCGTGACTAGCGGGGATACCTACGAGCAGTACTTC; CDR3 protein: CASSVTSGDTYEQYF; J gene: TRBJ2-7; V gene: TRBV7-2; clone size: NA; D gene: TRBD2
CDR3 DNA: TGCAGGGTGGCTGGGGGAGCGGGTAATGAGCAGTTCTTC; CDR3 protein: CRVAGGAGNEQFF; J gene: TRBJ2-1; V gene: TRBV20-1; clone size: NA; D gene: NA
CDR3 DNA: TGTGCCAGCGGAGCGCCCCCTCATCGAGAAAAACTGTTTTTT; CDR3 protein: CASGAPPHREKLFF; J gene: TRBJ1-4; V gene: TRBV7-2; clone size: NA; D gene: NA
CDR3 DNA: TGCAGCTCGGACAGGGAGGGGGCCTACGAGCAGTACTTC; CDR3 protein: CSSDREGAYEQYF; J gene: TRBJ2-7; V gene: TRBV29-1; clone size: NA; D gene: NA
CDR3 DNA: TGTGCCAGCAGGAGCGGGACAGGGGCCTTCGGGGAGCTGTTTTTT; CDR3 protein: CASRSGTGAFGELFF; J gene: TRBJ2-2; V gene: TRBV7-2; clone size: NA; D gene: TRBD1
CDR3 DNA: TGTGCCAGCGGCGGGTATCGAGGCTACACCTTC; CDR3 protein: CASGGYRGYTF; J gene: TRBJ1-2; V gene: TRBV4-2; clone size: NA; D gene: NA
CDR3 DNA: TGCAGTGCCAAGCGGGGGGCCAGGGAGACCCAGTACTTC; CDR3 protein: CSAKRGARETQYF; J gene: TRBJ2-5; V gene: TRBV20-1; clone size: NA; D gene: TRBD2
CDR3 DNA: TGTGCCTGGAGTGGAAGCGGGAGCTATGAGCAGTTCTTC; CDR3 protein: CAWSGSGSYEQFF; J gene: TRBJ2-1; V gene: TRBV30; clone size: NA; D gene: TRBD2
CDR3 DNA: TGTGCCAGCAGCCAACCCATTTCCACCGGGGAGCTGTTTTTT; CDR3 protein: CASSQPISTGELFF; J gene: TRBJ2-2; V gene: TRBV3-1; clone size: few; D gene: NA
CDR3 DNA: TGTGCCATCAGACCGGGGCTAGCGGGGGGCCTGAAAAGCACAGATACGCAGTATTTT; CDR3 protein: CAIRPGLAGGLKSTDTQYF; J gene: TRBJ2-3; V gene: TRBV10-3; clone size: few; D gene: TRBD2
CDR3 DNA: TGTGCCAGCTCTATCAGGGGATCGTCCTACAATGAGCAGTTCTTC; CDR3 protein: CASSIRGSSYNEQFF; J gene: TRBJ2-1; V gene: TRBV18; clone size: few; D gene: NA
CDR3 DNA: TGTGCCAGCTCATCCGAAAGGGTAGCATCTGGCTACACCTTC; CDR3 protein: CASSSERVASGYTF; J gene: TRBJ1-2; V gene: TRBV18; clone size: NA; D gene: NA
CDR3 DNA: TGCAGTGCTAGACTAGCCGCCACAGATACGCAGTATTTT; CDR3 protein: CSARLAATDTQYF; J gene: TRBJ2-3; V gene: TRBV20-1; clone size: NA; D gene: NA
CDR3 DNA: TGTGCCAGCAGCGAAAAGGGAGGCGGGGAGCTGTTTTTT; CDR3 protein: CASSEKGGGELFF; J gene: TRBJ2-2; V gene: TRBV5-4; clone size: NA; D gene: NA
CDR3 DNA: TGCGCCAGCAGCGGGTATTCACAGGGGGCTTGGGAGACCCAGTACTTC; CDR3 protein: CASSGYSQGAWETQYF; J gene: TRBJ2-5; V gene: TRBV5-1; clone size: few; D gene: TRBD1
CDR3 DNA: TGCAGTGCTGTCATCCCGGGACAGGGGGATTATTCACCCCTCCACTTT; CDR3 protein: CSAVIPGQGDYSPLHF; J gene: TRBJ1-6; V gene: TRBV20-1; clone size: NA; D gene: TRBD1
CDR3 DNA: TGCAGTGCTAGGACCCCGGGGGCAGGTACCGGGGAGCTGTTTTTT; CDR3 protein: CSARTPGAGTGELFF; J gene: TRBJ2-2; V gene: TRBV20-1; clone size: NA; D gene: NA
CDR3 DNA: TGTGCCAGCAGTTATTCAGGGATCTCTGGGGCCAACGTCCTGACTTTC; CDR3 protein: CASSYSGISGANVLTF; J gene: TRBJ2-6; V gene: TRBV6-5; clone size: NA; D gene: NA
CDR3 DNA: TGCAGTGCTAGAACCGGGACAGCCTATAATTCACCCCTCCACTTT; CDR3 protein: CSARTGTAYNSPLHF; J gene: TRBJ1-6; V gene: TRBV20-1; clone size: NA; D gene: TRBD1